The 17 T cell receptor beta chains below come from one sample, sequenced in a study of T cells in Graves' hyperthyroidism and ophthalmopathy. TCR beta CDR3 sequences were amplified from RNA transcripts. TCR CDR3 regions were first amplified by RT-PCR with HTBI primers. TCRdb analysed the multiplex PCR reads with MiXCR anew, one entry per CDR3 protein. Seen here are over 300,000 distinct CDR3 sequences, roughly 15% observed once, and the top ten hold roughly 33%. The specimen sequenced was blood. The receptors were gathered from a middle-aged woman with Graves' ophthalmopathy.

This clonotype was seen at least ten times. CDR3 nucleotides: TGCAGTGCTAGGGCACTAGCGGGATCCCACTCCTACGAGCAGTACTTC. Amino acid sequence: CSARALAGSHSYEQYF. The chain links TRBV20-1 to TRBJ2-7; 10 nucleotides match TRBD2. Germline loops: CDR1 DFQATT, CDR2 SNEGSKA (reference sequence). The length of the CDR3 is 16 residues. The junction had 8 bases not matched to a gene; V was cut back by 3 bases and J by 0 bases.

This clonotype was seen at least ten times. The chain uses TRBV7-2 and TRBJ1-6; D is unclear. Per germline, CDR1 SGHTA and CDR2 FQGNSA. V lost 5 bases and J lost 7, with 15 bases in between. This CDR3 is built from 15 residues. CDR3 sequence reads: CASSHFDRPNSPLHF. DNA for the CDR3: TGTGCCAGCAGCCATTTTGACCGCCCGAATTCACCCCTCCACTTT.

A few counts support this clonotype. The V call is TRBV3-1, the J call TRBJ2-1, with 9 bases that match TRBD2. There are 15 residues in the CDR3. The V gene end was trimmed by 3 bases and the J gene end by 10 bases; junction bases not matched to a gene: 10. Germline loops: CDR1 LGHDT, CDR2 YNNKEL (reference sequence). The CDR3 here is CASSQGVAGVSEQFF. The CDR3 coding sequence is TGTGCCAGCAGCCAGGGAGTAGCGGGAGTTTCCGAGCAGTTCTTC.

There are many counts of this clonotype. This chain links TRBV30 with TRBJ1-5, with TRBD1 as a possible D gene (5 bases). V gave up 1 base and J gave up 7 bases, with 11 bases separating them. The CDR3 has 13 amino acids. Germline assignment: CDR1 GTSNPN and CDR2 SVGIG (reference sequence). DNA for the CDR3: TGTGCCTGGAGTGAGCAGGGAGGCCAGCCCCAGCATTTT. This encodes CAWSEQGGQPQHF.

This clonotype was recorded at least ten times. The chain joins TRBV28 to TRBJ1-2; D remains ambiguous. Trimming left V 6 bases short and J 2 bases short, with 13 bases between. Germline CDR1 reads MDHEN; CDR2 reads SYDVKM. The CDR3 length is 14 residues. CDR3 loop: CASRSHDMNYGYTF. The DNA of the CDR3 is TGTGCCAGCAGATCCCACGACATGAACTATGGCTACACCTTC.

This clonotype has ten or more counts. The rearrangement links TRBV28 to TRBJ1-5; weak D call: TRBD1 (6 bases). The CDR3 length is 14 residues. V was trimmed by 6 bases and J by 5 bases, leaving 14 bases between them. Germline assignment: CDR1 MDHEN and CDR2 SYDVKM. The CDR3 nucleotides are TGTGCCAGCAGCCAAACAGGGTTCGATCAGCCCCAGCATTTT. Its protein product is CASSQTGFDQPQHF.

In this sample, this clonotype turned up many times. In nucleotides, the CDR3 is TGTGCCAGCAGTCCCCCGGAGTGGACAGGGACGAGAACCGGGGAGCTGTTTTTT. Protein: CASSPPEWTGTRTGELFF. This sequence joins TRBV2 and TRBJ2-2, with 8 bases lining up with TRBD1. The CDR3 extends over 18 amino acids. Trimming took 5 bases from V and 5 from J; bases not matched to a gene: 16. Germline CDR1 SNHLY, CDR2 FYNNEI.

The rearrangement links TRBV15 to TRBJ2-7, with 7 bases matching TRBD1. The J call may be mistaken, given a closer DNA end match to TRBJ2-1. The CDR3 extends over 15 amino acids. From germline, CDR1 is LNHNV and CDR2 YYDKDF (reference sequence). The CDR3 DNA reads as TGTGCCACCAGCAGAGATCTGGACAGGACCTACGAGCAGTTCTTC. Amino acids: CATSRDLDRTYEQFF.

This clonotype has more than one count but fewer than ten. The chain combines TRBV14 with TRBJ2-2; D is unresolved. Germline CDR1 SGHDN, CDR2 FVKESK. V gave up 1 base and J gave up 3 bases, with 6 bases separating them. CDR3 length equals 14 residues. The CDR3: CASSQVADTGELFF. CDR3 bases: TGTGCCAGCAGCCAAGTTGCGGACACCGGGGAGCTGTTTTTT.

This clonotype was counted a few times. The chain joins TRBV6-1 to TRBJ2-7, with D perhaps TRBD1 or TRBD2 (5 bases each). Germline-derived CDR1 and CDR2 are MNHNS and SASEGT. Trimming left V 6 bases short and J 0 bases short, with 12 bases between. This CDR3 contains 14 residues. CDR3 amino acids: CASRGTQSSYEQYF. The CDR3 DNA reads TGTGCCAGCAGAGGGACCCAAAGCTCCTACGAGCAGTACTTC.

This clonotype has at least ten counts. The genes are TRBV20-1 and TRBJ1-2, with D unclear. Looked up from germline, CDR1 is DFQATT and CDR2 is SNEGSKA (reference sequence). This CDR3 is built from 11 residues. V lost 3 bases and J 8 bases, leaving 10 bases between the germline ends. The CDR3, as DNA: TGCAGTGCTAGCCCGGGTTGGGGCTACACCTTC. This encodes CSASPGWGYTF.

V usage is TRBV3-1 and J usage is TRBJ1-5, with D perhaps TRBD1 (5 bases). Per germline, CDR1 LGHDT and CDR2 YNNKEL (reference sequence). Between the trimmed V and J ends, which lost 3 bases and 6 bases, there was a span of 15 bases. The CDR3 is 15 residues long. CDR3 in amino acids: CASSHGGQGVQPQHF. The CDR3 coding sequence is TGTGCCAGCAGCCATGGAGGCCAGGGCGTTCAGCCCCAGCATTTT.

This clonotype was seen repeatedly, ten times or more. V is TRBV2 and J is TRBJ1-2; D ambiguous. Germline V CDR1 and CDR2: SNHLY, FYNNEI. CDR3 length: 13 residues. The V gene lost 3 bases and the J gene lost 4 bases, with 9 bases spanning the gap. This CDR3 reads CASSEAEAYGYTF. CDR3 DNA sequence: TGTGCCAGCAGTGAGGCAGAGGCCTATGGCTACACCTTC.

This clonotype came up many times. CDR3 residues: CASRPRQGASGANVLTF. DNA for the CDR3: TGTGCCAGCAGACCTAGACAGGGGGCGTCTGGGGCCAACGTCCTGACTTTC. The rearrangement links TRBV6-1 to TRBJ2-6, with TRBD1 identical over 10 bases. The CDR3 runs 17 residues. CDR1 MNHNS and CDR2 SASEGT come from the germline V gene. Germline trimming cut 6 bases from V and 1 base from J; bases unmatched to any gene: 6.

This clonotype was observed a few times. V and J are TRBV6-1 and TRBJ1-6, with D possibly being TRBD1 (5 bases). Between the trimmed V and J ends, which lost 5 bases and 8 bases, there was a span of 13 bases. The CDR3 is 14 amino acids. Germline V gene sequence: CDR1 MNHNS, CDR2 SASEGT. The CDR3: CASSRGRGDSPLHF. Written as DNA, the CDR3 is TGTGCCAGCAGTCGGGGCCGGGGGGATTCACCCCTCCACTTT.

This clonotype was detected many times. V and J are TRBV2 and TRBJ2-7; 8 bases map to TRBD2. Germline V gene sequence: CDR1 SNHLY, CDR2 FYNNEI. V gave up 6 bases and J gave up 6 bases; unmatched junction bases: 4. The CDR3 loop spans 12 amino acids. The CDR3 sequence: CASRSTSGEQYF. CDR3 DNA sequence: TGTGCCAGCAGATCCACTAGCGGCGAGCAGTACTTC.

Only a few counts were recorded for this clonotype. The rearrangement joins TRBV3-1 to TRBJ2-1, with D possibly TRBD1 on 6 matching bases. The CDR3 is made up of 16 amino acids. The V end lost 3 bases, the J end lost 4 bases, and 16 bases lay between the germline ends. Looked up from germline, CDR1 is LGHDT and CDR2 is YNNKEL (reference sequence). The CDR3 coding sequence is TGTGCCAGCAGCCAGAGGGCTAGTAGGGGGTACAATGAGCAGTTCTTC. Translation gives CASSQRASRGYNEQFF.